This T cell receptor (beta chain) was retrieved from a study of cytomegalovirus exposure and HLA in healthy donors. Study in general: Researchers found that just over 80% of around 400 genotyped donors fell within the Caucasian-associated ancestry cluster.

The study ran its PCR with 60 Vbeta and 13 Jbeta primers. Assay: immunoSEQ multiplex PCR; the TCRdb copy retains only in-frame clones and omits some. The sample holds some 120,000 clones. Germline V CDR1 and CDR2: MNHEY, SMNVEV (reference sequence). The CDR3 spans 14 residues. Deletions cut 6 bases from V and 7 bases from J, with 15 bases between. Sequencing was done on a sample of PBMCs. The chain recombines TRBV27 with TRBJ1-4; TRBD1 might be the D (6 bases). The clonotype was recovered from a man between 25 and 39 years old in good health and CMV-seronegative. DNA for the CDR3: TGTGCCAGCAGAAGGGGGGGAGGGGGTGAAAAACTGTTTTTT. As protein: CASRRGGGGEKLFF.